Each of the 32 T cell receptor beta chains below was sequenced from the same sample in a study of T cell responses to AZD1222 COVID-19 vaccine. Some clones are missing from TCRdb's copy, which holds only in-frame ones; the method was immunoSEQ multiplex PCR. Seen here are approximately 200,000 clones, around 94% observed once, and the top ten hold approximately 1.5%. This sample comprised peripheral blood, obtained 28 days after the second dose of the MenACWY control vaccine. The receptor source for this set is an adult who received the MenACWY meningococcal vaccine as a control.

This chain connects TRBV7-6 to TRBJ1-6, with 8 bases identical to TRBD1. The germline CDR1 and CDR2 sequences are SGHVS and FNYEAQ. The CDR3 covers 17 residues. V dropped 1 base and J dropped 10; count of bases not matched to a gene: 12. CDR3 sequence reads: CASSLVSQGALGSPLHF. The CDR3 DNA reads as TGTGCCAGCAGCTTAGTATCTCAGGGGGCCCTAGGATCACCCCTCCACTTT.

The chain is built from TRBV20-1 and TRBJ1-4; no reliable D call. This CDR3 is 13 amino acids long. Germline V lookup: CDR1 DFQATT, CDR2 SNEGSKA (reference sequence). The ends were cut back, 3 bases at V and 8 bases at J, with 13 bases in the middle. The CDR3 sequence is CSASVPLGEKLFF. The CDR3 region has the DNA TGCAGTGCTAGTGTCCCTCTGGGGGAAAAACTGTTTTTT.

This sequence joins TRBV6-2 or TRBV6-3 and TRBJ2-3, with 8 bases lining up with TRBD2. With V trimmed by 4 bases and J by 0 bases, 6 bases remained unmatched. Germline V CDR1 and CDR2: MNHEY, SVGEGT. The CDR3 has 16 amino acids. For the CDR3, the DNA is TGTGCCAGCAGTTCTATGGGACTAGTAAGCACAGATACGCAGTATTTT. Translation gives CASSSMGLVSTDTQYF.

This chain's CDR3 is CASTREWADTQYF. DNA of the CDR3: TGTGCCAGCACGCGGGAGTGGGCAGATACGCAGTATTTT. The V call is TRBV6-5, the J call TRBJ2-3; 7 nucleotides match TRBD2. V trimming: 7 bases; J trimming: 4 bases; junction bases outside the gene matches: 5. CDR3 length: 13 amino acids. CDR1 and CDR2 from the germline V gene are MNHEY and SVGAGI.

The chain uses TRBV5-5 and TRBJ1-1; maybe TRBD1 (6 bases). The germline V gene encodes CDR1 SGHKS and CDR2 YYEKEE (reference sequence). V lost 4 bases, J lost 1 base, and 8 bases lay in between. The CDR3 sequence is 13 residues long. CDR3 amino acids: CASSIGGNTEAFF. In DNA, the CDR3 is TGTGCCAGCAGCATAGGGGGGAACACTGAAGCTTTCTTT.

The chain employs TRBV11-1 and TRBJ1-1, with 8 bases lining up with TRBD1. Germline V gives CDR1 SGHAT, CDR2 FQDESV (reference sequence). The CDR3 has 15 residues. Unmatched junction bases numbered 3, after V lost 2 bases and J lost 1 base. The DNA of the CDR3 is TGTGCCAGCAGCTTATTACAGGGGGGGAACACTGAAGCTTTCTTT. Translating it yields CASSLLQGGNTEAFF. The full variable domain, rest sourced from reference TRBV11-1 and TRBJ1-1, is EAEVAQSPRYKITEKSQAVAFWCDPISGHATLYWYRQILGQGPELLVQFQDESVVDDSQLPKDRFSAERLKGVDSTLKIQPAELGDSAMYLCASSLLQGGNTEAFFGQGTRLTVV.

This rearrangement joins TRBV24-1 to TRBJ1-1, with D unresolved. Germline lookup yields CDR1 KGHDR and CDR2 SFDVKD. This CDR3 has 12 residues. Trimming cost V 3 bases and J 5 bases, with 6 bases left between them. CDR3 loop: CATSDPGTEAFF. In DNA form, the CDR3 reads TGTGCCACCAGTGATCCCGGGACTGAAGCTTTCTTT.

This clone was counted once. The chain has TRBV7-9 and TRBJ2-1; TRBD1 matches 7 bases. CDR1 and CDR2 from the germline V gene are SEHNR and FQNEAQ (reference sequence). The ends lost 5 bases at V and 1 base at J; junction bases unmatched: 11. CDR3 length equals 17 residues. CDR3 DNA: TGTGCCAGCAGCCTGCGTCGGACAGGAGGTTCCTACAATGAGCAGTTCTTC. Translated: CASSLRRTGGSYNEQFF.

The rearrangement joins TRBV6-5 to TRBJ2-1, with 7 bases identical to TRBD1. Germline CDR1 is MNHEY and CDR2 is SVGAGI. The CDR3 has 15 residues. Trimming cost V 3 bases and J 4 bases; bases outside gene matches: 6. DNA for the CDR3: TGTGCCAGCAGTTATAGAGACAGGGTGTACAATGAGCAGTTCTTC. Its protein product is CASSYRDRVYNEQFF.

The chain has TRBV15 and TRBJ2-1; D may be TRBD1 or TRBD2 (6 bases each). Germline-derived CDR1 and CDR2 are LNHNV and YYDKDF (reference sequence). The CDR3 extends over 15 amino acids. V lost 2 bases to trimming and J lost 7 bases, with 15 bases between them. CDR3 bases: TGTGCCACCAGCAGATCGGGGGCCCTTAGGAATGAGCAGTTCTTC. It specifies CATSRSGALRNEQFF.

J is TRBJ1-2 and V is TRBV2; the match to TRBD1 covers 8 bases. CDR1 and CDR2 from the germline V gene are SNHLY and FYNNEI. The CDR3 sequence is 15 residues long. The trim removed 3 bases at V and 0 bases at J, leaving 3 bases unmatched. The DNA for the CDR3 is TGTGCCAGCAGTGACAGGGGGCCTTCTAACTATGGCTACACCTTC. Its translation is CASSDRGPSNYGYTF.

The V call is TRBV18, the J call TRBJ1-1; D gene unclear. This CDR3 is 15 amino acids long. Per germline, CDR1 KGHSH and CDR2 LQKENI. Trimming took off 0 bases at V and 1 base at J, with 9 bases between the two ends. The CDR3 loop reads CASSPPEGGNTEAFF. The DNA of the CDR3 is TGTGCCAGCTCACCACCTGAGGGCGGGAACACTGAAGCTTTCTTT.

The rearrangement joins TRBV7-3 to TRBJ2-1; D unresolved. The V and J ends lost 8 bases and 0 bases respectively, with 11 bases between them. CDR1 SGHTA and CDR2 FQGTGA come from the germline V gene. There are 14 residues in the CDR3. CDR3 loop: CASAGRGSYNEQFF. The CDR3, as DNA: TGTGCCAGCGCTGGGCGTGGCTCCTACAATGAGCAGTTCTTC.

The chain employs TRBV15 and TRBJ1-5; D gene ambiguous. V was shortened by 10 bases and J by 4 bases, with 14 bases between the two germline ends. CDR3 length: 13 residues. Germline CDR1 and CDR2: LNHNV and YYDKDF (reference sequence). The CDR3 region has the DNA TGTGCCATCCAACACCGAAGTAATCAGCCCCAGCATTTT. This gives the protein CAIQHRSNQPQHF.

The chain carries TRBV7-8 and TRBJ2-7, with 9 bases matching TRBD2. Germline CDR1 and CDR2: SGHVS and FQNEAQ. This CDR3 has 16 residues. V lost 1 base, J lost 1 base, and 5 bases stayed unmatched. The CDR3 loop is CASSLEQRGASYEQYF. As DNA, the CDR3 is TGTGCCAGCAGCTTAGAGCAGCGGGGGGCATCCTACGAGCAGTACTTC.

The chain's CDR3 is CASSPTGTTGEQYF. The DNA for the CDR3 is TGTGCCAGCAGCCCGACAGGGACCACAGGGGAGCAGTACTTC. The chain recombines TRBV3-1 (or the pseudogene TRBV3-2) with TRBJ2-7, with TRBD1 identical over 7 bases. V lost 4 bases to trimming and J lost 7 bases; unmatched junction nucleotides: 10. This CDR3 spans 14 amino acids. Germline V CDR1 and CDR2: LGHDT, YNNKEL (reference sequence).

The V call is TRBV5-1, the J call TRBJ2-5; 10 nucleotides line up with TRBD1. The CDR3 has 15 residues. CDR1 and CDR2 from the germline V gene are SGHRS and YFSETQ. V lost 0 bases to trimming and J lost 2 bases; unmatched junction nucleotides: 1. The CDR3 coding sequence is TGCGCCAGCAGCTTGGAGGGACAGGGGCAAGAGACCCAGTACTTC. Its protein product is CASSLEGQGQETQYF.

Concerning this clone: Other nucleotide sequences from this sample produce the same CDR3. The chain is built from TRBV7-9 and TRBJ2-7; 9 bases map to TRBD1. V lost 3 bases, J lost 2 bases, and 2 bases stayed unmatched. The V gene's germline CDR1 is SEHNR and CDR2 FQNEAQ (reference sequence). This CDR3 region has 14 residues. This CDR3 is CASSFGTGTYEQYF. The CDR3 DNA is TGTGCCAGCAGCTTCGGGACAGGGACCTACGAGCAGTACTTC.

This clone appeared once. DNA for the CDR3: TGTGCCAGCAGTTTAGGCAACCCTAGGAATGGCTACACCTTC. This translates into CASSLGNPRNGYTF. The rearrangement links TRBV27 to TRBJ1-2; D unclear. This CDR3 has 14 residues. CDR1 and CDR2 from the germline V gene are MNHEY and SMNVEV (reference sequence). The V end lost 2 bases, the J end lost 6 bases, and 13 bases lay between the germline ends.

This clone was detected only once. J is TRBJ1-2 and V is TRBV12-3 or TRBV12-4; the D gene is possibly TRBD1 (6 bases). Trimming removed 6 bases at V and 3 bases at J, with 11 bases between. The CDR3 spans 13 residues. The CDR3 reads CASSTGTYYGYTF. CDR3 DNA: TGTGCCAGCAGCACCGGGACATACTATGGCTACACCTTC.

V gene TRBV6-2 or TRBV6-3 combines with J gene TRBJ1-5; no definite D call. Germline V lookup: CDR1 MNHEY, CDR2 SVGEGT. This CDR3 contains 13 residues. V dropped 4 bases and J dropped 0 bases, with 4 bases sitting between them. The CDR3 here is CASSLVSNQPQHF. The CDR3 DNA reads as TGTGCCAGCAGTTTGGTTAGCAATCAGCCCCAGCATTTT.

This chain uses TRBV19 with TRBJ2-5, with a weak D call TRBD1 (5 bases). CDR3 length equals 14 residues. Trimming removed 3 bases from V and 3 bases from J, with 11 bases in between. The germline CDR1 and CDR2 sequences are LNHDA and SQIVND (reference sequence). The chain's CDR3 is CASSIGAVKETQYF. For the CDR3, the DNA is TGTGCCAGTAGTATTGGGGCGGTGAAAGAGACCCAGTACTTC.

The rearrangement links TRBV24-1 to TRBJ2-1; a weak D match, TRBD1 (6 bases). CDR3 size: 14 residues. The ends were cut back, 3 bases at V and 4 bases at J, with 9 bases in the middle. CDR1 and CDR2 from the germline V gene are KGHDR and SFDVKD. CDR3 in amino acids: CATSDATGYNEQFF. The CDR3 DNA sequence: TGTGCCACCAGTGATGCGACAGGTTACAATGAGCAGTTCTTC.

This chain uses TRBV19 with TRBJ1-5; 7 nucleotides line up with TRBD1. The CDR3 consists of 16 residues. With 3 bases clipped from V and 0 bases from J, the junction kept 5 bases outside the gene matches. CDR1 is LNHDA and CDR2 is SQIVND in the germline V gene (reference sequence). The CDR3 here is CASSIGTVYSNQPQHF. The DNA for the CDR3 is TGTGCCAGTAGTATTGGGACAGTCTATAGCAATCAGCCCCAGCATTTT.

The chain employs TRBV5-4 and TRBJ1-4; possible D gene TRBD1, 5 bases. The germline V and J ends were trimmed by 0 bases and 7 bases, with 10 bases remaining between them. The CDR3 totals 14 residues. CDR1 is SGHNT and CDR2 is YYREEE in the germline V gene (reference sequence). The CDR3 DNA follows: TGTGCCAGCAGCTTGGATCCGGGGGGTGAAAAACTGTTTTTT. It encodes CASSLDPGGEKLFF.

The chain is built from TRBV27 and TRBJ2-7, with D possibly matching TRBD2 (6 bases). V was shortened by 0 bases and J by 2 bases, with 14 bases between the two germline ends. The CDR3 consists of 16 residues. Germline CDR1 is MNHEY and CDR2 is SMNVEV (reference sequence). The CDR3 DNA follows: TGTGCCAGCAGTTTATCGGCTAGCGCGCTCCCCTACGAGCAGTACTTC. It specifies CASSLSASALPYEQYF.

The rearrangement joins TRBV28 to TRBJ2-7, with TRBD1 matching 9 bases. The V and J ends lost 7 bases and 3 bases, in that order; junction bases with no gene match: 4. Germline assignment: CDR1 MDHEN and CDR2 SYDVKM. CDR3 length equals 13 residues. For the CDR3, the DNA is TGTGCCAGCAAAAGACAGGGGGACTACGAGCAGTACTTC. Protein sequence: CASKRQGDYEQYF.

The chain carries TRBV19 and TRBJ2-1; D remains unclear. From germline, CDR1 is LNHDA and CDR2 SQIVND (reference sequence). The CDR3 runs 11 residues. The CDR3 sequence: CVAGSGNEQFF. In DNA, the CDR3 is TGTGTAGCTGGATCGGGCAATGAGCAGTTCTTC.

The chain recombines TRBV9 with TRBJ1-6; 8 bases are shared with TRBD1. The CDR3 sequence is 13 residues long. Trimming cost V 3 bases and J 10 bases; bases outside gene matches: 3. CDR1 SGDLS and CDR2 YYNGEE come from the germline V gene. The CDR3 here is CASSGTGKSPLHF. The CDR3 coding sequence is TGTGCCAGCAGCGGGACAGGGAAGTCACCCCTCCACTTT.

The CDR3 sequence: CASSTGRLGQGKREDQPQHF. As DNA, the CDR3 is TGTGCCAGTAGTACCGGACGCTTGGGACAGGGAAAAAGAGAGGATCAGCCCCAGCATTTT. V usage is TRBV19 and J usage is TRBJ1-5, with 9 bases fitting TRBD1. The germline V gene encodes CDR1 LNHDA and CDR2 SQIVND (reference sequence). The CDR3 has 20 amino acids. Trimming took 4 bases from V and 5 from J; bases not matched to a gene: 21. Filled out from reference TRBV19 and TRBJ1-5, the complete variable domain reads DGGITQSPKYLFRKEGQNVTLSCEQNLNHDAMYWYRQDPGQGLRLIYYSQIVNDFQKGDIAEGYSVSREKKESFPLTVTSAQKNPTAFYLCASSTGRLGQGKREDQPQHFGDGTRLSIL.

The chain links TRBV6-5 to TRBJ2-7; D is possibly TRBD2 (5 bases). Germline V gene lookup returns CDR1 MNHEY and CDR2 SVGAGI. Between the trimmed V and J ends, which lost 6 bases and 0 bases, there was a span of 15 bases. The CDR3 is 15 residues long. The CDR3 nucleotides are TGTGCCAGCAGGGAGGATTCGTTTAGCTCCTACGAGCAGTACTTC. Its translation is CASREDSFSSYEQYF.

The chain has TRBV9 and TRBJ2-1, with D tentatively TRBD1 or TRBD2 (5 bases each). V lost 2 bases to trimming and J lost 9 bases, with 24 bases between them. Germline values: CDR1 SGDLS, CDR2 YYNGEE. There are 17 residues in the CDR3. The CDR3 is CASSVGGRGSVSGEQFF. The CDR3 coding sequence is TGTGCCAGCAGCGTGGGCGGTCGGGGCTCAGTTTCTGGTGAGCAGTTCTTC.